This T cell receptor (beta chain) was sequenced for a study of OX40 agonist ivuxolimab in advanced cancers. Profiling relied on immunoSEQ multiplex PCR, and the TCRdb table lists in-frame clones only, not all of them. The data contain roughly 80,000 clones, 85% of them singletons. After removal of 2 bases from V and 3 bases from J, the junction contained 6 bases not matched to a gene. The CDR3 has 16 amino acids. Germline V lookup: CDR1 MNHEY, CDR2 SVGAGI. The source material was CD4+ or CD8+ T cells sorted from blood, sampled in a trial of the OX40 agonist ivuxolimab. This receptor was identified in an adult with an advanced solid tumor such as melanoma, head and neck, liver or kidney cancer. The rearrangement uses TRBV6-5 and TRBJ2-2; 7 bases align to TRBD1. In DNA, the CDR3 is TGTGCCAGCAGTTACATAACAGGGGCAGACACCGGGGAGCTGTTTTTT. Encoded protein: CASSYITGADTGELFF.